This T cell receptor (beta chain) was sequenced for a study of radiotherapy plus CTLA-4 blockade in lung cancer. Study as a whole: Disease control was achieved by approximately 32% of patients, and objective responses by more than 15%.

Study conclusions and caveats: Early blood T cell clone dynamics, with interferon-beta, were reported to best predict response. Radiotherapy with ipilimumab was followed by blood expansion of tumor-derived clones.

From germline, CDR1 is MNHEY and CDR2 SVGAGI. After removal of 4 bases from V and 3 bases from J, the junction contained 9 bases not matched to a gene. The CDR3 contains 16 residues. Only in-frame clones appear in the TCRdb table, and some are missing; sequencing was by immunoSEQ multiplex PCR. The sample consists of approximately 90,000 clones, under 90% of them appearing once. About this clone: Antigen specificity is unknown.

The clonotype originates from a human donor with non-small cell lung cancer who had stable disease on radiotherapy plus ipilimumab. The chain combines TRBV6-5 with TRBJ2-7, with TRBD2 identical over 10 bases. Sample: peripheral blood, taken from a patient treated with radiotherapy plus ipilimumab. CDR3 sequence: CASSFLTRTSGYEQYF. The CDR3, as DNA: TGTGCCAGCAGTTTTCTAACCAGGACTAGCGGCTACGAGCAGTACTTC.